Shown below are 9 T cell receptor beta chains from a single sample sequenced in a study of T cells in Graves' hyperthyroidism and ophthalmopathy. Researchers amplified the TCR beta CDR3 regions from RNA transcripts. When the TCR CDR3 underwent first-round RT-PCR, the HTBI primer set was used. Each CDR3 protein gets one entry after TCRdb re-called the multiplex PCR reads with MiXCR. The data hold some 380,000 distinct CDR3 sequences, with about 13% observed a single time. The source material was blood. Receptors originate from a man in his thirties or forties with Graves' hyperthyroidism that later progressed to Graves' ophthalmopathy.

This clonotype was counted at least ten times. The V and J genes are TRBV12-3 or TRBV12-4 and TRBJ2-5, with 8 bases fitting TRBD2. There are 18 residues in the CDR3. V dropped 1 base and J dropped 4; count of bases not matched to a gene: 14. The CDR3 region has the DNA TGTGCCAGCAGTTTAGGGGGACGGGGGGGTTTCGGGGGAGAGACCCAGTACTTC. Protein: CASSLGGRGGFGGETQYF.

As regards this clonotype: Germline is not matched at one junction end, which may reflect a read error. The V gene is TRBV5-1, the J gene TRBJ2-2; D possibly corresponds to TRBD2 (6 bases). Germline CDR1 SGHRS, CDR2 YFSETQ. CDR3 size: 14 residues. This chain's CDR3 is CASSWTTLTGGLFF. The CDR3 DNA sequence: TGCGCCAGCAGCTGGACAACTCTCACCGGGGGGCTGTTTTTT.

This clonotype showed up just a few times. This chain uses TRBV27 with TRBJ2-6; D may be TRBD2 (6 bases). The V end lost 5 bases, the J end lost 0 bases, and 17 bases lay between the germline ends. The CDR3 is 18 amino acids. CDR1 and CDR2 from the germline V gene are MNHEY and SMNVEV (reference sequence). CDR3 sequence (DNA): TGTGCCAGCAGTGCATGGTCGGGACTGACCTCTGGGGCCAACGTCCTGACTTTC. Encoded protein: CASSAWSGLTSGANVLTF.

The chain employs TRBV5-1 and TRBJ1-1; perhaps TRBD1 as D (5 bases). This CDR3 is 12 amino acids long. V lost 5 bases and J 4 bases, leaving 9 bases between the germline ends. Germline V CDR1 and CDR2: SGHRS, YFSETQ. The CDR3 DNA reads TGCGCCAGCAGAGGGGTCGTCACTGAAGCTTTCTTT. Translation gives CASRGVVTEAFF.

This clonotype has ten or more counts. The chain uses TRBV28 and TRBJ1-1, with 8 bases lining up with TRBD1. J lost 0 bases, V lost 8 bases, and 2 bases had no gene match. From germline, CDR1 is MDHEN and CDR2 SYDVKM. The CDR3 has 13 residues. The CDR3 sequence is CASGDRMNTEAFF. CDR3 DNA sequence: TGTGCCAGCGGGGACAGGATGAACACTGAAGCTTTCTTT.

This sequence joins TRBV12-5 and TRBJ2-7; weak D call: TRBD2 (5 bases). The CDR3 has 12 residues. Germline CDR1 LGHNT, CDR2 FRNRAP. V gave up 3 bases and J gave up 4 bases, with 7 bases separating them. This chain's CDR3 is CASGLAVYEQYF. In nucleotides, the CDR3 is TGTGCTAGTGGTTTAGCGGTATACGAGCAGTACTTC.

The V gene is TRBV12-3 or TRBV12-4, the J gene TRBJ2-5; tentative D call: TRBD1 (5 bases). The V and J ends lost 3 bases and 4 bases respectively, with 12 bases between them. This CDR3 is built from 14 residues. CDR3 coding DNA: TGTGCCAGCAGTTTTTCAGGGTCGACAGAGACCCAGTACTTC. Protein sequence: CASSFSGSTETQYF.

The gene calls are TRBV18 and TRBJ1-2, with D unclear. Germline V CDR1 and CDR2: KGHSH, LQKENI. The CDR3 has 17 amino acids. Between the trimmed V and J ends, which lost 3 bases and 0 bases, there was a span of 17 bases. The CDR3 loop is CASSPPSSSVSNYGYTF. The DNA for the CDR3 is TGTGCCAGCTCACCTCCGTCCTCCTCCGTTTCTAACTATGGCTACACCTTC.

This clonotype has ten or more counts. V and J are TRBV7-2 and TRBJ2-2, with TRBD2 matching over 10 bases. This CDR3 comprises 15 residues. The germline gives CDR1 SGHTA, CDR2 FQGNSA. The ends lost 5 bases at V and 4 bases at J; junction bases unmatched: 4. The CDR3 reads CASSRSGGATGELFF. The DNA of the CDR3 is TGTGCCAGCAGCCGAAGCGGGGGGGCCACCGGGGAGCTGTTTTTT.